Listed below are T cell receptor beta chains from one sample, sequenced in a study of cytomegalovirus exposure and HLA in healthy donors. The table came from immunoSEQ multiplex PCR; TCRdb's copy has only in-frame clones and leaves some out. Of about 92,000 clones in the sample, 93% were seen once. Input material: PBMCs. Receptors originate from a woman younger than 45 in good health and CMV-seropositive. Each CDR3 is given with its conserved first and last residue. Each record gives: CDR3 length, D gene, V gene, clone size, J gene, CDR3 protein, CDR3 DNA. A D gene is named only where the DNA matches it firmly. Expanded clones get a size class; other rows say once, few or many, or leave the size out.

13	-	TRBV7-2	-	TRBJ1-5	CASRPSASGPQHF	TGTGCCAGCAGACCTAGTGCGTCGGGGCCCCAGCATTTT
17	-	TRBV28	-	TRBJ1-1	CASTSVPPGILNTEAFF	TGTGCCAGCACTTCGGTCCCACCAGGGATCTTGAACACTGAAGCTTTCTTT
16	-	TRBV15	-	TRBJ2-1	CATSRRPGQGYNEQFF	TGTGCCACCAGCCGTCGACCGGGACAAGGCTACAATGAGCAGTTCTTC
15	TRBD2	TRBV29-1	-	TRBJ2-1	CSVYSSGKGNNEQFF	TGCAGCGTTTACTCTAGCGGGAAGGGGAACAATGAGCAGTTCTTC
15	-	TRBV4-3	-	TRBJ1-5	CASSQDWAGDQPQHF	TGCGCCAGCAGCCAAGATTGGGCAGGGGATCAGCCCCAGCATTTT
15	TRBD1	TRBV5-1	once	TRBJ1-1	CASSLIARGQGEAFF	TGCGCCAGCAGCTTGATCGCCAGGGGGCAGGGTGAAGCTTTCTTT
16	-	TRBV4-3	-	TRBJ1-5	CASSPTWASNHQPQHF	TGCGCCAGCAGCCCGACCTGGGCCAGCAACCATCAGCCCCAGCATTTT
16	TRBD2	TRBV30	-	TRBJ2-1	CAWSVSASGAYNEQFF	TGTGCCTGGAGTGTGTCGGCTAGCGGGGCCTACAATGAGCAGTTCTTC
15	-	TRBV7-8	-	TRBJ2-1	CASSPGHPPYNEQFF	TGTGCCAGCAGCCCCGGACATCCACCCTACAATGAGCAGTTCTTC
16	-	TRBV5-4	-	TRBJ2-4	CASSPQQQGPKNIQYF	TGTGCCAGCAGCCCCCAACAACAGGGCCCCAAAAACATTCAGTACTTC
13	-	TRBV7-2	-	TRBJ2-7	CASSISTDYEQYF	TGTGCCAGCAGCATAAGCACAGACTACGAGCAGTACTTC
16	-	TRBV28	once	TRBJ2-7	CASSSNPGQRNYEQYF	TGTGCCAGCAGTTCGAATCCTGGACAGAGAAACTACGAGCAGTACTTC
16	TRBD2	TRBV5-4	-	TRBJ2-5	CASSSLAEAYQETQYF	TGTGCCAGCAGCTCGCTAGCGGAAGCGTACCAAGAGACCCAGTACTTC
16	-	TRBV10-3	-	TRBJ2-2	CAIKTGTSANTGELFF	TGTGCCATCAAGACCGGGACAAGCGCGAACACCGGGGAGCTGTTTTTT
16	TRBD1	TRBV5-5	-	TRBJ1-4	CASSPYGQGANEKLFF	TGTGCCAGCAGCCCTTACGGACAGGGGGCTAATGAAAAACTGTTTTTT
14	-	TRBV30	-	TRBJ2-4	CAWSLGGDKNIQYF	TGTGCCTGGAGTCTGGGGGGAGACAAAAACATTCAGTACTTC
13	TRBD1	TRBV10-2	-	TRBJ1-3	CASSEDRGNTIYF	TGCGCCAGCAGTGAGGACAGGGGGAACACCATATATTTT
15	TRBD1	TRBV15	-	TRBJ2-2	CATSKDRLNTGELFF	TGTGCCACCAGTAAGGACAGGTTAAACACCGGGGAGCTGTTTTTT
14	-	TRBV2	-	TRBJ2-3	CASSVERFLDTQYF	TGTGCCAGCAGTGTGGAGCGGTTCCTGGATACGCAGTATTTT
16	TRBD2	TRBV18	-	TRBJ2-5	CASSPPSGRARETQYF	TGTGCCAGCTCACCACCTAGCGGGAGGGCTCGCGAGACCCAGTACTTC
14	TRBD1	TRBV10-3	once	TRBJ2-2	CATLRDRDTGELFF	TGTGCCACCCTCCGGGACAGAGACACCGGGGAGCTGTTTTTT
13	-	TRBV18	-	TRBJ2-5	CASSPDSQETQYF	TGTGCCAGCTCACCGGACAGTCAAGAGACCCAGTACTTC
19	TRBD2	TRBV7-2	-	TRBJ2-3	CASSPRRTRAGVEADTQYF	TGTGCCAGCAGCCCCCGACGGACACGGGCGGGAGTTGAGGCAGATACGCAGTATTTT
15	-	TRBV30	-	TRBJ2-6	CAWSVIRSGANVLTF	TGTGCCTGGAGTGTTATCCGCTCTGGGGCCAACGTCCTGACTTTC
16	TRBD2	TRBV27	-	TRBJ2-2	CASSLTSGRSTGELFF	TGTGCCAGCAGTTTGACTAGCGGGAGGTCCACCGGGGAGCTGTTTTTT
20	TRBD2	TRBV2	-	TRBJ2-1	CASSLPKRTSGRAVLDEQFF	TGTGCCAGCAGTCTCCCTAAAAGGACTAGCGGGAGGGCCGTATTGGATGAGCAGTTCTTC
16	TRBD2	TRBV13	-	TRBJ2-3	CASSVRTSGRTDTQYF	TGTGCCAGCAGCGTCAGGACTAGCGGGCGCACAGATACGCAGTATTTT
15	TRBD2	TRBV19	once	TRBJ2-3	CASGPGLAGSDTQYF	TGTGCCAGCGGTCCGGGACTAGCGGGATCCGATACGCAGTATTTT
17	-	TRBV19	-	TRBJ2-4	CASSIGFVRQGKNIQYF	TGTGCCAGTAGTATAGGATTCGTGCGGCAGGGGAAAAACATTCAGTACTTC
15	TRBD2	TRBV25-1	-	TRBJ2-1	CASSVLAGVEREQFF	TGTGCCAGCAGTGTGCTAGCGGGAGTAGAACGTGAGCAGTTCTTC
16	-	TRBV18	-	TRBJ2-1	CASSPLGTQDYNEQFF	TGTGCCAGCTCACCACTGGGGACTCAGGATTACAATGAGCAGTTCTTC
15	TRBD1	TRBV5-4	-	TRBJ2-7	CASSPPGQGVYEQYF	TGTGCCAGCAGCCCACCAGGACAGGGGGTCTACGAGCAGTACTTC
13	TRBD2	TRBV7-2	few	TRBJ2-7	CASRLTGGHEQYF	TGTGCCAGCCGACTTACGGGAGGCCACGAGCAGTACTTC
13	TRBD2	TRBV27	-	TRBJ2-1	CASRTSGTNEQFF	TGTGCCAGCAGGACTAGCGGGACTAATGAGCAGTTCTTC
15	TRBD1	TRBV10-3	-	TRBJ2-7	CAISKPRGSSYEQYF	TGTGCCATCAGCAAACCCAGGGGGAGCTCCTACGAGCAGTACTTC
14	TRBD2	TRBV27	-	TRBJ2-1	CASSTLGAGGLRFF	TGTGCCAGCAGTACCCTGGGGGCGGGAGGGCTACGGTTCTTC
13	-	TRBV11-2	-	TRBJ2-1	CASSPQGSDEQFF	TGTGCCAGCAGCCCTCAGGGGAGCGATGAGCAGTTCTTC